These T cell receptor beta chains were read from a single sample in a study of T-cell memory formation after mild COVID-19. TCRdb fed the 5' RACE reads into MiXCR, producing one record per CDR3 protein. The table shows roughly 450,000 distinct CDR3 sequences, with about 20% occurring only once. Material for sequencing was PBMCs or a T cell subset sorted from them (not recorded which). These receptors originate from an adult woman who had mild COVID-19 (a few samples of this study predate the infection). Cell type and time point are not known. CDR3s include the opening cysteine and the closing phenylalanine or tryptophan. The order of the fields is CDR3 length, J gene, V gene, clone size, CDR3 protein. Clone sizes are given selectively: once, few, many, or a class where the clone is expanded.

len: 20
j_gene: TRBJ2-1
v_gene: TRBV29-1
abundance: few
CDR3aa: CSVHDPGTGGPTRSYNEQFF

len: 14
j_gene: TRBJ2-1
v_gene: TRBV20-1
abundance: -
CDR3aa: CSAPGLATYNEQFF

len: 15
j_gene: TRBJ2-1
v_gene: TRBV27
abundance: -
CDR3aa: CASSFSGTAYNEQFF

len: 15
j_gene: TRBJ2-7
v_gene: TRBV4-1
abundance: few
CDR3aa: CASSPTSSEGYEQYF

len: 13
j_gene: TRBJ1-2
v_gene: TRBV29-1
abundance: few
CDR3aa: CSVVGETNYGYTF

len: 15
j_gene: TRBJ2-1
v_gene: TRBV2
abundance: -
CDR3aa: CASSSGGASYNEQFF

len: 16
j_gene: TRBJ1-1
v_gene: TRBV5-1
abundance: few
CDR3aa: CASSLAWAELNTEAFF

len: 15
j_gene: TRBJ2-5
v_gene: TRBV7-6
abundance: -
CDR3aa: CASSLVVSGKETQYF

len: 15
j_gene: TRBJ1-6
v_gene: TRBV12-3/TRBV12-4
abundance: few
CDR3aa: CASSFPRQGNSPLHF

len: 12
j_gene: TRBJ2-5
v_gene: TRBV7-9
abundance: -
CDR3aa: CASSWEQETQYF

len: 15
j_gene: TRBJ1-1
v_gene: TRBV7-2
abundance: few
CDR3aa: CASSLGVQMNTEAFF

len: 14
j_gene: TRBJ2-1
v_gene: TRBV29-1
abundance: -
CDR3aa: CSATGQGFYNEQFF

len: 13
j_gene: TRBJ1-1
v_gene: TRBV6-1
abundance: few
CDR3aa: CASNRATDTEAFF

len: 16
j_gene: TRBJ1-6
v_gene: TRBV2
abundance: -
CDR3aa: CASSEDGRGGNSPLHF

len: 16
j_gene: TRBJ2-1
v_gene: TRBV5-4
abundance: few
CDR3aa: CASSPRQDGSYNEQFF

len: 19
j_gene: TRBJ1-2
v_gene: TRBV11-2
abundance: few
CDR3aa: CASSSRGPRWGRTGYGYTF

len: 12
j_gene: TRBJ2-5
v_gene: TRBV30
abundance: -
CDR3aa: CAWSTMGETQYF

len: 20
j_gene: TRBJ1-5
v_gene: TRBV6-5
abundance: -
CDR3aa: CASSTLGTGGVKDSNQPQHF

len: 15
j_gene: TRBJ2-1
v_gene: TRBV20-1
abundance: -
CDR3aa: CSARGSGGLNNEQFF

len: 13
j_gene: TRBJ2-1
v_gene: TRBV3-1
abundance: -
CDR3aa: CASSRARGSEQFF

len: 16
j_gene: TRBJ2-1
v_gene: TRBV4-2
abundance: few
CDR3aa: CASSQDAASAYNEQFF

len: 14
j_gene: TRBJ1-4
v_gene: TRBV7-2
abundance: -
CDR3aa: CASSLGQPNEKLFF

len: 15
j_gene: TRBJ1-5
v_gene: TRBV7-4
abundance: few
CDR3aa: CASRHRGIGNQPQHF

len: 16
j_gene: TRBJ2-1
v_gene: TRBV6-2/TRBV6-3
abundance: few
CDR3aa: CASSSKIGTKTDEQFF

len: 15
j_gene: TRBJ1-4
v_gene: TRBV6-1
abundance: few
CDR3aa: CASSEEIRGREKLFF

len: 12
j_gene: TRBJ1-2
v_gene: TRBV25-1
abundance: few
CDR3aa: CASSEGGGGYTF

len: 14
j_gene: TRBJ2-1
v_gene: TRBV5-4
abundance: -
CDR3aa: CASSSPGKGNEQFF

len: 18
j_gene: TRBJ2-5
v_gene: TRBV15
abundance: few
CDR3aa: CATSGLAGGRLDQETQYF

len: 17
j_gene: TRBJ1-1
v_gene: TRBV6-2/TRBV6-3
abundance: few
CDR3aa: CASSYPRTGGRSTEAFF

len: 14
j_gene: TRBJ2-3
v_gene: TRBV7-2
abundance: many
CDR3aa: CASSFSGRTDTQYF

len: 14
j_gene: TRBJ1-2
v_gene: TRBV30
abundance: few
CDR3aa: CAWSVGGANYGYTF

len: 13
j_gene: TRBJ2-3
v_gene: TRBV12-3/TRBV12-4
abundance: -
CDR3aa: CASSPSRRATQYF

len: 11
j_gene: TRBJ2-2
v_gene: TRBV12-3/TRBV12-4
abundance: -
CDR3aa: CASSSTGRVFF

len: 16
j_gene: TRBJ2-3
v_gene: TRBV5-1
abundance: few
CDR3aa: CASSFPQGISTDTQYF

len: 13
j_gene: TRBJ1-2
v_gene: TRBV30
abundance: few
CDR3aa: CAWSPQGAVGYTF

len: 14
j_gene: TRBJ2-7
v_gene: TRBV12-3/TRBV12-4
abundance: -
CDR3aa: CASTKDWNTYEQYF

len: 15
j_gene: TRBJ1-3
v_gene: TRBV4-2
abundance: few
CDR3aa: CASSHPRVSGNTIYF

len: 15
j_gene: TRBJ2-2
v_gene: TRBV12-3/TRBV12-4
abundance: -
CDR3aa: CASSQDRGLAGELFF

len: 17
j_gene: TRBJ2-3
v_gene: TRBV4-3
abundance: -
CDR3aa: CASSPRGASEMADTQYF

len: 10
j_gene: TRBJ2-4
v_gene: TRBV29-1
abundance: many
CDR3aa: CSVGRDPHYF

len: 13
j_gene: TRBJ2-7
v_gene: TRBV5-4
abundance: -
CDR3aa: CASSATVSYEQYF

len: 14
j_gene: TRBJ2-1
v_gene: TRBV12-3/TRBV12-4
abundance: few
CDR3aa: CASSLLLRHNEQFF

len: 16
j_gene: TRBJ2-1
v_gene: TRBV11-3
abundance: few
CDR3aa: CASSFQGQATYNEQFF

len: 18
j_gene: TRBJ2-7
v_gene: TRBV21-1
abundance: few
CDR3aa: CASSKATAWRGRSYEQYF

len: 17
j_gene: TRBJ2-2
v_gene: TRBV4-1
abundance: -
CDR3aa: CASSPTRLAGQTGELFF

len: 20
j_gene: TRBJ2-1
v_gene: TRBV7-8
abundance: -
CDR3aa: CASSTPTGLAGESTYNEQFF

len: 13
j_gene: TRBJ2-7
v_gene: TRBV7-6
abundance: -
CDR3aa: CASSLGVFYEQYF

len: 13
j_gene: TRBJ2-1
v_gene: TRBV25-1
abundance: few
CDR3aa: CATQRAGYNEQFF

len: 15
j_gene: TRBJ2-1
v_gene: TRBV4-1
abundance: many
CDR3aa: CASSRTAEYHNEQFF

len: 14
j_gene: TRBJ1-1
v_gene: TRBV12-3/TRBV12-4
abundance: -
CDR3aa: CASSFNGQNTEAFF

len: 15
j_gene: TRBJ2-1
v_gene: TRBV20-1
abundance: -
CDR3aa: CSAGPGGLSYNEQFF

len: 15
j_gene: TRBJ2-2
v_gene: TRBV5-1
abundance: -
CDR3aa: CASSLRGDDTGELFF

len: 13
j_gene: TRBJ1-1
v_gene: TRBV5-1
abundance: few
CDR3aa: CASSPSLRPEAFF

len: 13
j_gene: TRBJ2-5
v_gene: TRBV20-1
abundance: many
CDR3aa: CSAPLAQGETQYF

len: 12
j_gene: TRBJ2-3
v_gene: TRBV20-1
abundance: -
CDR3aa: CSAPWGQDTQYF

len: 14
j_gene: TRBJ2-1
v_gene: TRBV6-1
abundance: many
CDR3aa: CASVRDRGNNEQFF

len: 14
j_gene: TRBJ2-3
v_gene: TRBV20-1
abundance: few
CDR3aa: CSATGTGRIDTQYF

len: 13
j_gene: TRBJ2-2
v_gene: TRBV6-5
abundance: -
CDR3aa: CATKRRHTGELFF

len: 16
j_gene: TRBJ2-5
v_gene: TRBV5-6
abundance: few
CDR3aa: CASSFEGREYQETQYF